One and the same sample provided the 32 T cell receptor beta chains below, sequenced in a study of shared clonotypes between healthy human individuals. Repertoires were generated with immunoSEQ multiplex PCR, while TCRdb's copy carries only in-frame clones and drops some. The sample carries 2 million to 3 million clones, around nine tenths recorded once. Specimen: naive CD4+ T cells sorted from blood. Subset of the sample: CD45RA+ positively selected. Receptor source: a man aged 18 to 35 in good health.

The chain employs TRBV18 and TRBJ1-1, with a weak D call TRBD1 (5 bases). V was cut by 2 bases and J by 1 base, with 20 bases left in between. The CDR3 has 18 residues. CDR1 and CDR2 from the germline V gene are KGHSH and LQKENI. The CDR3 nucleotides read TGTGCCAGCTCACCATCAGTTTTCCGGGACGGGAAGAACACTGAAGCTTTCTTT. It encodes CASSPSVFRDGKNTEAFF.

The rearrangement uses TRBV19 and TRBJ1-1, with 11 bases lining up with TRBD1. The CDR3 loop spans 15 amino acids. V lost 5 bases to trimming and J lost 4 bases; unmatched junction nucleotides: 6. The germline gives CDR1 LNHDA, CDR2 SQIVND (reference sequence). The CDR3 nucleotides read TGTGCCAGTAGTGTCATGGGACAGGGGGGCACTGAAGCTTTCTTT. It encodes CASSVMGQGGTEAFF.

The chain carries TRBV19 and TRBJ1-6; weak D call: TRBD1 (5 bases). The CDR3 consists of 14 residues. The germline V and J ends were trimmed by 6 bases and 9 bases, with 15 bases remaining between them. Germline V lookup: CDR1 LNHDA, CDR2 SQIVND (reference sequence). CDR3 coding DNA: TGTGCCAGTAGCAATCCGCAGGGTTTTTCACCCCTCCACTTT. It encodes CASSNPQGFSPLHF.

As concerns this clone: The sample carries other DNA sequences with the same CDR3. The chain is built from TRBV5-4 and TRBJ2-5; D may be TRBD1 (6 bases). The germline V gene encodes CDR1 SGHNT and CDR2 YYREEE (reference sequence). The CDR3 sequence is 15 residues long. V was clipped by 0 bases and J by 1 base, with 10 bases between them. The DNA of the CDR3 is TGTGCCAGCAGCTTGGGTCAGGGGCTCCAAGAGACCCAGTACTTC. Translating it yields CASSLGQGLQETQYF.

J is TRBJ1-2 and V is TRBV14; 7 bases are a match to TRBD1. There are 14 residues in the CDR3. The germline gives CDR1 SGHDN, CDR2 FVKESK. V lost 2 bases and J lost 3; bases outside the gene matches: 3. The DNA of the CDR3 is TGTGCCAGCAGCCAAAGGGGGCGTCACTATGGCTACACCTTC. Protein product: CASSQRGRHYGYTF.

J is TRBJ1-5 and V is TRBV2; D gene unclear. The germline V and J ends were trimmed by 7 bases and 2 bases, with 15 bases remaining between them. Germline loops: CDR1 SNHLY, CDR2 FYNNEI. This CDR3 spans 15 amino acids. CDR3 sequence (DNA): TGTGCCAGCATTATCGAGGTCGGGGGCAATCAGCCCCAGCATTTT. The encoded protein is CASIIEVGGNQPQHF.

V gene TRBV18 combines with J gene TRBJ2-7, with 7 bases fitting TRBD2. Per the germline V gene, CDR1 is KGHSH and CDR2 is LQKENI. The V gene end was trimmed by 1 base and the J gene end by 0 bases; junction bases not matched to a gene: 12. The CDR3 has 18 residues. Here the CDR3 DNA reads TGTGCCAGCTCACCACGACGGCCCGGCGGGGGTACCTCCTACGAGCAGTACTTC. Translated: CASSPRRPGGGTSYEQYF.

The genes are TRBV30 and TRBJ2-1; 9 bases fit TRBD2. CDR3 length: 18 amino acids. Germline V gene sequence: CDR1 GTSNPN, CDR2 SVGIG (reference sequence). With V trimmed by 1 base and J by 6 bases, 16 bases remained unmatched. CDR3 residues: CAWSAWNRRGGVLNEQFF. CDR3 nucleotide sequence: TGTGCCTGGAGTGCTTGGAACCGGCGGGGGGGCGTCCTCAATGAGCAGTTCTTC. Looking up the rest from reference TRBV30 and TRBJ2-1 gives the full variable domain: SQTIHQWPATLVQPVGSPLSLECTVEGTSNPNLYWYRQAAGRGLQLLFYSVGIGQISSEVPQNLSASRPQDRQFILSSKKLLLSDSGFYLCAWSAWNRRGGVLNEQFFGPGTRLTVL.

This sequence joins TRBV5-1 and TRBJ1-1; the match to TRBD1 covers 7 bases. The CDR3 covers 15 residues. Germline V gene data show CDR1 as SGHRS and CDR2 as YFSETQ. V was pared by 4 bases and J by 3 bases, with 9 bases of the junction left unmatched. The CDR3 coding sequence is TGCGCCAGCAGCGACGAGGGACAGCCCTACACTGAAGCTTTCTTT. It is translated as CASSDEGQPYTEAFF.

The J gene is TRBJ2-5, the V gene TRBV7-8; 7 bases line up with TRBD2. The trim removed 3 bases at V and 4 bases at J, leaving 5 bases unmatched. This CDR3 has 14 amino acids. Germline loops: CDR1 SGHVS, CDR2 FQNEAQ. CDR3: CASSLGGSRETQYF. The CDR3 nucleotides are TGTGCCAGCAGCTTGGGAGGGTCTCGAGAGACCCAGTACTTC.

The CDR3 is CASSPHREGTGELFF. The CDR3 coding sequence is TGTGCCAGCAGTCCACACAGGGAGGGCACCGGGGAGCTGTTTTTT. The V and J genes are TRBV7-9 and TRBJ2-2; TRBD2 is a possible D gene (7 bases). The CDR3 runs 15 residues. From germline, CDR1 is SEHNR and CDR2 FQNEAQ (reference sequence). The V end lost 6 bases, the J end lost 4 bases, and 15 bases lay between the germline ends.

The J gene is TRBJ1-5, the V gene TRBV7-8; 9 bases map to TRBD1. From germline, CDR1 is SGHVS and CDR2 FQNEAQ. The length of the CDR3 is 14 residues. The junction had 6 bases not matched to a gene; V was cut back by 5 bases and J by 7 bases. CDR3 coding DNA: TGTGCCAGCAGCCCAACAGGGGGCGGGCAGCCCCAGCATTTT. Amino acids: CASSPTGGGQPQHF.

The chain joins TRBV10-1 to TRBJ2-5; 12 bases are a match to TRBD2. Germline CDR1 reads WNHNN; CDR2 reads SYGVQD (reference sequence). The CDR3 runs 15 residues. The trim removed 1 base at V and 3 bases at J, leaving 0 bases unmatched. The CDR3 nucleotides read TGCGCCAGCAGTGAGTGGACTAGCGGGAAAGAGACCCAGTACTTC. Translation: CASSEWTSGKETQYF.

Note on this clone: Other DNA sequences of this sample code for an identical CDR3. This chain uses TRBV15 with TRBJ2-1; 7 bases fit TRBD1. The V and J ends lost 5 bases and 2 bases, in that order; junction bases with no gene match: 6. The CDR3 runs to 15 residues. Germline-derived CDR1 and CDR2 are LNHNV and YYDKDF (reference sequence). Here the CDR3 DNA reads TGTGCCACCAGCGGCCGACAGGGCCCCTACAATGAGCAGTTCTTC. It translates to CATSGRQGPYNEQFF.

The chain couples TRBV5-6 to TRBJ2-7; 7 bases are a match to TRBD1. CDR3 size: 15 residues. The ends lost 5 bases at V and 4 bases at J; junction bases unmatched: 12. Germline CDR1 and CDR2: SGHDT and YYEEEE. The DNA for the CDR3 is TGTGCCAGCAGTCCAACCGACAGGGTAAGGTACGAGCAGTACTTC. Protein sequence: CASSPTDRVRYEQYF.

The chain has TRBV19 and TRBJ2-3; possibly TRBD2 for D (7 bases). Trimming removed 5 bases from V and 5 bases from J, with 17 bases in between. There are 15 residues in the CDR3. Germline V gene sequence: CDR1 LNHDA, CDR2 SQIVND (reference sequence). The CDR3 nucleotides are TGTGCCAGTAGTTCTACACGGGGGGCAGGAGATACGCAGTATTTT. Translated: CASSSTRGAGDTQYF.

With respect to this clone: The junction does not match germline at one end; this may be a read error. CDR3 residues: CSATVPGVRHF. The CDR3 nucleotides are TGCAGTGCAACTGTGCCGGGAGTCAGGCACTTC. The chain uses TRBV20-1 and TRBJ2-5; D is perhaps TRBD2 (6 bases). CDR3 size: 11 residues. CDR1 DFQATT and CDR2 SNEGSKA come from the germline V gene (reference sequence).

This clone was counted once. This chain connects TRBV29-1 to TRBJ1-3; tentative D call: TRBD1 (5 bases). V lost 6 bases and J 2 bases, leaving 11 bases between the germline ends. The germline gives CDR1 SQVTM, CDR2 ANQGSEA. CDR3 length equals 13 residues. The DNA for the CDR3 is TGCAGCGTGGCTAAAGGGGCTGGAAACACCATATATTTT. It codes for CSVAKGAGNTIYF.

The genes are TRBV18 and TRBJ1-4; weak D call: TRBD1 (5 bases). This CDR3 region has 15 residues. The ends were cut back, 3 bases at V and 12 bases at J, with 20 bases in the middle. The V gene's germline CDR1 is KGHSH and CDR2 LQKENI. CDR3: CASSPGGTWGAQLFF. The CDR3 DNA is TGTGCCAGCTCACCCGGGGGAACGTGGGGCGCGCAACTGTTTTTT.

The chain combines TRBV7-2 with TRBJ2-3; 10 bases are shared with TRBD2. Trimming removed 5 bases from V and 4 bases from J; junction bases left unmatched: 6. CDR1 is SGHTA and CDR2 is FQGNSA in the germline V gene. The CDR3 contains 15 residues. CDR3 loop: CASSPQRGGADTQYF. CDR3 DNA: TGTGCCAGCAGCCCCCAGCGGGGGGGGGCAGATACGCAGTATTTT.

This sequence joins TRBV19 and TRBJ1-2; D is unresolved. Per germline, CDR1 LNHDA and CDR2 SQIVND (reference sequence). This CDR3 is 13 amino acids long. V dropped 0 bases and J dropped 4 bases, with 6 bases sitting between them. CDR3 coding DNA: TGTGCCAGTAGTATAGAGGGGAGCTATGGCTACACCTTC. Encoded protein: CASSIEGSYGYTF.

The V call is TRBV5-1, the J call TRBJ2-3, with a possible D match to TRBD2 (6 bases). Trimming shortened V by 3 bases and J by 2 bases, and 16 bases separated the two germline ends. The length of the CDR3 is 16 residues. Germline values: CDR1 SGHRS, CDR2 YFSETQ. CDR3 in amino acids: CASSWAGTFFTDTQYF. CDR3 in DNA: TGCGCCAGCAGCTGGGCTGGGACTTTTTTCACAGATACGCAGTATTTT.

This clone came up a few times. This same CDR3 is encoded by further DNA sequences in the sample. The J gene is TRBJ1-1, the V gene TRBV18, with D possibly being TRBD1 (5 bases). V lost 1 base and J lost 6, with 6 bases in between. Germline V gene sequence: CDR1 KGHSH, CDR2 LQKENI. The CDR3 extends over 12 amino acids. The CDR3 loop reads CASSPQGPEAFF. The CDR3 bases are TGTGCCAGCTCACCACAGGGACCTGAAGCTTTCTTT. The whole variable domain, filled in from reference TRBV18 and TRBJ1-1, reads NAGVMQNPRHLVRRRGQEARLRCSPMKGHSHVYWYRQLPEEGLKFMVYLQKENIIDESGMPKERFSAEFPKEGPSILRIQQVVRGDSAAYFCASSPQGPEAFFGQGTRLTVV.

Of note for this clone: The identical CDR3 is also encoded by other nucleotide sequences in the sample. V gene TRBV18 combines with J gene TRBJ2-7; TRBD2 might be the D (5 bases). This CDR3 contains 13 residues. V dropped 6 bases and J dropped 2 bases, with 11 bases sitting between them. Germline V CDR1 and CDR2: KGHSH, LQKENI. The CDR3 sequence: CASSPGVAYEQYF. The DNA for the CDR3 is TGTGCCAGCTCGCCCGGGGTGGCCTACGAGCAGTACTTC.

This rearrangement joins TRBV5-4 to TRBJ2-1; 13 nucleotides line up with TRBD2. J was trimmed by 4 bases and V by 4 bases; bases with no gene match: 5. The CDR3 is 16 residues long. Germline V gives CDR1 SGHNT, CDR2 YYREEE (reference sequence). The CDR3 nucleotides read TGTGCCAGCAGCACGGAGGGACTAGCGGGATACAATGAGCAGTTCTTC. Translated: CASSTEGLAGYNEQFF.

The chain combines TRBV29-1 with TRBJ2-3, with D hard to call. From germline, CDR1 is SQVTM and CDR2 ANQGSEA. The CDR3 spans 13 residues. Trimming cost V 3 bases and J 6 bases, with 13 bases left between them. The DNA for the CDR3 is TGCAGCGTTGAGACCCGGGTTTGGGATACGCAGTATTTT. Residues: CSVETRVWDTQYF.

In its sample, this clone was seen once. In the same sample, other DNA sequences code for this CDR3. The chain couples TRBV30 to TRBJ2-7, with 7 bases lining up with TRBD1. In germline, CDR1 is GTSNPN, CDR2 SVGIG (reference sequence). The ends lost 5 bases at V and 4 bases at J; junction bases unmatched: 2. This CDR3 comprises 11 residues. The CDR3 spells CAWSRGYEQYF. In nucleotides, the CDR3 is TGTGCCTGGTCCAGGGGGTACGAGCAGTACTTC.

The CDR3 is CASSQEIGTLNYGYTF. CDR3 DNA sequence: TGCGCCAGCAGCCAAGAGATTGGGACTCTTAACTATGGCTACACCTTC. The chain links TRBV4-1 to TRBJ1-2; weak D call: TRBD1 (5 bases). Per the germline V gene, CDR1 is MGHRA and CDR2 is YSYEKL. V was cut by 0 bases and J by 1 base, with 12 bases left in between. CDR3 length: 16 amino acids.

The rearrangement joins TRBV5-1 to TRBJ1-2; the D gene is possibly TRBD1 (6 bases). V gave up 3 bases and J gave up 2 bases, with 8 bases separating them. The CDR3 loop spans 13 amino acids. Germline V gene lookup returns CDR1 SGHRS and CDR2 YFSETQ. CDR3 sequence: CASSYTGNYGYTF. The CDR3 nucleotides are TGCGCCAGCAGCTATACAGGGAACTATGGCTACACCTTC.

This clone was seen once. Other DNA sequences in this sample translate to the same CDR3. V usage is TRBV29-1 and J usage is TRBJ2-3; possibly TRBD1 or TRBD2 for D (5 bases each). The CDR3 has 12 amino acids. Germline V gives CDR1 SQVTM, CDR2 ANQGSEA. Trimming removed 7 bases at V and 3 bases at J, with 11 bases between. CDR3 sequence: CSGGRGTDTQYF. For the CDR3, the DNA is TGCAGCGGGGGACGCGGGACAGATACGCAGTATTTT.

This chain connects TRBV10-3 to TRBJ2-7; weak D call: TRBD1 (5 bases). This CDR3 has 12 amino acids. The V end was cut by 11 bases, the J end by 1 base, with 12 bases between. Germline CDR1 ENHRY, CDR2 SYGVKD. CDR3 amino acids: CAAVGVSYEQYF. The CDR3 DNA sequence: TGTGCCGCCGTAGGGGTATCCTACGAGCAGTACTTC.

The DNA of the CDR3 is TGTGCCATCAGTGTGGACAGTTTAATGAACACTGAAGCTTTCTTT. It translates to CAISVDSLMNTEAFF. The gene calls are TRBV10-3 and TRBJ1-1; D perhaps matches TRBD1 (6 bases). The V end was cut by 4 bases, the J end by 0 bases, with 12 bases between. The CDR3 runs 15 residues. CDR1 and CDR2 from the germline V gene are ENHRY and SYGVKD.